Listed below are T cell receptor beta chains from one sample, sequenced in a study of cytomegalovirus exposure and HLA in healthy donors. Repertoires were generated with immunoSEQ multiplex PCR, while TCRdb's copy carries only in-frame clones and drops some. Of roughly 60,000 clones in the sample, 95% were seen once. Sample: PBMCs. The receptor source for this set is a woman between 18 and 30 years old in good health and CMV-seropositive. Both conserved end residues are part of each CDR3.

J gene	V gene	CDR3 protein
TRBJ1-2	TRBV6-1	CASRPGLLGGYGYTF
TRBJ1-1	TRBV7-2	CASSVGQRLEAFF
TRBJ2-2	TRBV4-3	CASSHQGGELFF
TRBJ2-4	TRBV5-1	CASSSRLAGQGAKNIQYF
TRBJ2-1	TRBV9	CASSPTGTRTYNEQFF
TRBJ2-7	TRBV6-6	CASTLLGQESSYEQYF
TRBJ1-5	TRBV2	CASRGNNQPQHF
TRBJ2-3	TRBV27	CASRVGLAGVTDTQYF
TRBJ2-5	TRBV7-9	CASSLRGGETQYF
TRBJ1-2	TRBV5-4	CASSMRQGANYGYTF
TRBJ2-3	TRBV10-2	CASRETSTDTQYF
TRBJ1-4	TRBV4-1	CASSQWYGTNEKLFF
TRBJ2-5	TRBV11-2	CASSLDPGRETQYF
TRBJ1-2	TRBV30	CAWNDGNYGYTF
TRBJ2-1	TRBV6-6	CASSYRDSYNEQFF
TRBJ1-6	TRBV4-3	CASSQGRTVENSPLHF
TRBJ1-4	TRBV30	CAWSAGTGDEKLFF
TRBJ2-5	TRBV2	CASSDGGGPETQYF
TRBJ1-2	TRBV19	CASSTPSDRYYGYTF
TRBJ2-5	TRBV11-2	CASSLGGLRQETQYF
TRBJ2-7	TRBV19	CASSTVGTDEQYF
TRBJ2-7	TRBV29-1	CSVRVADKQYF
TRBJ2-1	TRBV9	CASSIGLAGGRSEQFF
TRBJ2-1	TRBV6-1	CASSAPGGRSYNEQFF
TRBJ1-5	TRBV4-1	CASSRRAGSQPQHF
TRBJ2-7	TRBV10-3	CASNPGQGSYEQYF
TRBJ1-1	TRBV20-1	CSASLQGEAFF
TRBJ1-2	TRBV28	CASSLMSSSGYTF
TRBJ1-5	TRBV4-1	CASSPFLTTGHSNQPQHF
TRBJ1-4	TRBV7-2	CASSLESGFNEKLFF
TRBJ2-1	TRBV30	CACPLGAGDVDEQFF
TRBJ2-7	TRBV7-2	CASSLDRGRYEQYF
TRBJ2-1	TRBV19	CASRDPYLMGERPNEQFF
TRBJ1-5	TRBV5-5	CASSSQGISNQPQHF
TRBJ2-7	TRBV7-6	CASSPLGIGQGSYEQYF
TRBJ2-1	TRBV4-1	CASSQTSSGGLPYNEQFF
TRBJ1-1	TRBV5-1	CASSLRTYPNTEAFF
TRBJ2-1	TRBV2	CASSDLVTGGDDDEQFF
TRBJ1-3	TRBV19	CASSRLPSVSGNTIYF
TRBJ2-2	TRBV18	CASSLADTNTGELFF
TRBJ2-3	TRBV18	CASSFGQPQDNPPQYF
TRBJ1-4	TRBV7-2	CASSLIYRGHDEKLFF
TRBJ2-7	TRBV5-4	CASSLRRGGRNEQYF
TRBJ2-7	TRBV10-2	CASSKAGSSYEQYF
TRBJ2-2	TRBV19	CASSLYTGVWAGELFF
TRBJ1-1	TRBV7-9	CASSRTGGVIPEAFF
TRBJ1-2	TRBV29-1	CSVERDRGGGYTF
TRBJ2-1	TRBV10-1	CASSPSGSRGREQFF
TRBJ2-1	TRBV5-1	CASSLDRPLSYNEQFF
TRBJ1-6	TRBV27	CASSQQGRSSPLHF
TRBJ2-3	TRBV7-9	CASSLGWDTVDTQYF
TRBJ2-1	TRBV5-8	CASSLGQGVDEQFF
TRBJ1-3	TRBV7-9	CASSLPGVSGNTIYF
TRBJ2-3	TRBV5-1	CASSLEESSTDTQYF
TRBJ2-5	TRBV29-1	CSAPREGYKGETQYF
TRBJ2-7	TRBV28	CASSLYRGSSKYEQYF
TRBJ2-7	TRBV28	CASSFQGASYEQYF
TRBJ2-2	TRBV9	CASSVEATSRYTGELFF
TRBJ2-1	TRBV2	CASSEDLAGYNEQFF